Sequencing of this T cell receptor (beta chain) was carried out in a study of blood T cell repertoires in COVID-19. Across the whole study: In each case, the material was cDNA or gDNA derived from T cells, B-cell-depleted T cells, or PBMCs.

Seattle's enrolled individuals joined amid active infection and were then monitored longitudinally. Sequencing was performed with immunoSEQ multiplex PCR; in TCRdb, only in-frame clones are kept and a portion is missing. The sample holds about 500,000 clones, around 90% seen once. This CDR3 is 14 amino acids long. CDR1 and CDR2 (germline): SNHLY, FYNNEI. The V and J ends lost 4 bases and 3 bases, in that order; junction bases with no gene match: 2. The specimen sequenced was peripheral blood. The chain links TRBV2 to TRBJ2-7, with TRBD2 identical over 11 bases. This receptor was taken from a woman in her 50s with COVID-19, enrolled during active disease. CDR3 sequence (DNA): TGTGCCAGCAGTGGACTAGCGGGGTTCTACGAGCAGTACTTC. It yields the protein CASSGLAGFYEQYF. Together with reference TRBV2 and TRBJ2-7, the CDR3 gives the full variable domain: EPEVTQTPSHQVTQMGQEVILRCVPISNHLYFYWYRQILGQKVEFLVSFYNNEISEKSEIFDDQFSVERPDGSNFTLKIRSTKLEDSAMYFCASSGLAGFYEQYFGPGTRLTVT.